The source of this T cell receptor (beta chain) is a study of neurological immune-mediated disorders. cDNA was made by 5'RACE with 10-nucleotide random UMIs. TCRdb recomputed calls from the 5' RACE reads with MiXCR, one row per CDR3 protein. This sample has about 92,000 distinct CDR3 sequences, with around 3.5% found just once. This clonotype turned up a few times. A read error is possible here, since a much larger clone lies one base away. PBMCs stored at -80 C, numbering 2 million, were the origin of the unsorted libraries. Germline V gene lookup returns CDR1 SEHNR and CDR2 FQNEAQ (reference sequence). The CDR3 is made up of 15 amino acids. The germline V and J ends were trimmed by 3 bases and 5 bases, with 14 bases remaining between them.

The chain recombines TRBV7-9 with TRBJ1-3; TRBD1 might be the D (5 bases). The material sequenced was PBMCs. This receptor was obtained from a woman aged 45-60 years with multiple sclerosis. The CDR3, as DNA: TGTGCCAGCAGCTTCCGGGCCACGGACAGAAACACCATATATTTT. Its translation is CASSFRATDRNTIYF.